The next 10 T cell receptor beta chains were all read from a single sample in a study of OX40 agonist ivuxolimab in advanced cancers. The method was immunoSEQ multiplex PCR; TCRdb's version includes in-frame clones alone and lacks a portion of them. The sample has under 80,000 clones, roughly 85% seen once. The sequencing here drew on CD4+ or CD8+ T cells sorted from blood, taken in a trial of the OX40 agonist ivuxolimab. These receptors originate from an adult with an advanced solid tumor such as melanoma, head and neck, liver or kidney cancer.

V and J are TRBV18 and TRBJ1-1, with 8 bases identical to TRBD1. CDR1 and CDR2 from the germline V gene are KGHSH and LQKENI. The junction had 13 bases not matched to a gene; V was cut back by 8 bases and J by 11 bases. The CDR3 extends over 13 amino acids. In DNA form, the CDR3 reads TGTGCCAGCACCCTCCGGACAGGGCTATTGGCTTTCTTT. It translates to CASTLRTGLLAFF.

The gene calls are TRBV10-1 and TRBJ2-1, with TRBD2 identical over 10 bases. The CDR3 covers 15 residues. J lost 10 bases, V lost 6 bases, and 12 bases had no gene match. Germline CDR1 WNHNN, CDR2 SYGVQD (reference sequence). In nucleotides, the CDR3 is TGCGCCAGCAGCCTCAAGCGGGAGGGGCCTTCGGAGCAGTTCTTC. It is translated as CASSLKREGPSEQFF.

The chain employs TRBV5-4 and TRBJ1-3, with D possibly TRBD1 on 5 matching bases. Germline values: CDR1 SGHNT, CDR2 YYREEE (reference sequence). Deletions cut 2 bases from V and 1 base from J, with 13 bases between. This CDR3 is built from 16 residues. As DNA, the CDR3 is TGTGCCAGCAGCTTTGAGGACACACTATCTGGAAACACCATATATTTT. Amino acids: CASSFEDTLSGNTIYF.

The gene calls are TRBV10-3 and TRBJ2-3; no firm D call. The CDR3 loop spans 12 amino acids. The germline V gene encodes CDR1 ENHRY and CDR2 SYGVKD. Trimming left V 6 bases short and J 5 bases short, with 9 bases between. The CDR3 here is CAIRGPGDTQYF. Written as DNA, the CDR3 is TGTGCCATCAGGGGCCCCGGAGATACGCAGTATTTT.

The genes are TRBV7-2 and TRBJ2-6, with D tentatively TRBD1 (5 bases). Germline CDR1 SGHTA, CDR2 FQGNSA. This CDR3 is built from 17 residues. V lost 2 bases and J lost 4, with 15 bases in between. The CDR3 sequence: CASSLRATASGANVLTF. CDR3 bases: TGTGCCAGCAGCTTAAGGGCGACAGCCTCAGGGGCCAACGTCCTGACTTTC.

This sequence joins TRBV6-1 and TRBJ2-1, with D maybe TRBD2 (6 bases). The germline V and J ends were trimmed by 6 bases and 10 bases, with 10 bases remaining between them. This CDR3 comprises 11 residues. Germline CDR1 reads MNHNS; CDR2 reads SASEGT. The CDR3 DNA sequence: TGTGCCAGCAGCGTTGGGGGGGAGCAGTTCTTC. Amino acids: CASSVGGEQFF.

The V gene is TRBV28, the J gene TRBJ1-5; D is unresolved. V lost 5 bases to trimming and J lost 2 bases, with 13 bases between them. In germline, CDR1 is MDHEN, CDR2 SYDVKM. The CDR3 spans 15 residues. This CDR3 is CASSISTIGNQPQHF. In DNA, the CDR3 is TGTGCCAGCAGTATCTCAACTATTGGCAATCAGCCCCAGCATTTT.

The chain is built from TRBV5-1 and TRBJ2-2; TRBD1 might be the D (5 bases). Trimming removed 1 base at V and 4 bases at J, with 11 bases between. Germline V gene lookup returns CDR1 SGHRS and CDR2 YFSETQ. This CDR3 is built from 15 residues. Here the CDR3 reads CASSLQQGSTGELFF. The CDR3 region has the DNA TGCGCCAGCAGCTTGCAGCAGGGAAGCACCGGGGAGCTGTTTTTT.

This sequence joins TRBV6-5 and TRBJ2-2; 7 bases fit TRBD2. This CDR3 comprises 16 residues. CDR1 and CDR2 (germline): MNHEY, SVGAGI. V was clipped by 8 bases and J by 0 bases; unmatched bases: 9. The CDR3 loop is CASRLRTRPNTGELFF. The DNA of the CDR3 is TGTGCCAGCCGTTTGAGGACTAGGCCGAACACCGGGGAGCTGTTTTTT.

The CDR3 DNA reads as TGTGCCAGCAGTGCAGCAACTAACTATGGCTACACCTTC. Translating gives CASSAATNYGYTF. The rearrangement joins TRBV6-1 to TRBJ1-2; D unresolved. Trimming stripped 4 bases from V and 0 bases from J, with 6 bases between. Germline V gives CDR1 MNHNS, CDR2 SASEGT. The CDR3 consists of 13 residues.